This is a list of T cell receptor beta chains from one sample in a study of neoadjuvant anti-PD-1 for oral cavity cancer. The data were produced by immunoSEQ multiplex PCR, yet TCRdb's version contains in-frame clones alone and is incomplete. The sample contains around 32,000 clones, 80% of which appear only once. The source material was PBMCs, sampled after nivolumab (anti-PD-1) treatment. Receptors were obtained from a person aged 40-85 years with oral cavity squamous cell carcinoma. CDR3s include the opening cysteine and the closing phenylalanine or tryptophan. A D gene is named only where the DNA matches it firmly. Clone size is not always given. Where it is, it says once, few, many or a class for expanded clones.

V gene: TRBV2
CDR3 length: 15
clone size: few
J gene: TRBJ2-1
D gene: -
CDR3 protein: CASSPQGISYNEQFF
CDR3 DNA: TGTGCCAGCAGCCCTCAGGGCATCTCCTACAATGAGCAGTTCTTC

V gene: TRBV2
CDR3 length: 18
clone size: -
J gene: TRBJ1-6
D gene: -
CDR3 protein: CASSDPPGRGSYNSPLHF
CDR3 DNA: TGTGCCAGCAGTGACCCCCCTGGTCGAGGCTCCTATAATTCACCCCTCCACTTT

V gene: TRBV10-3
CDR3 length: 12
clone size: -
J gene: TRBJ2-5
D gene: -
CDR3 protein: CATEDSQETQYF
CDR3 DNA: TGTGCCACGGAGGACAGTCAAGAGACCCAGTACTTC

V gene: TRBV19
CDR3 length: 12
clone size: -
J gene: TRBJ1-2
D gene: -
CDR3 protein: CASTPRSYGYTF
CDR3 DNA: TGTGCCAGTACCCCGCGGAGTTATGGCTACACCTTC

V gene: TRBV19
CDR3 length: 15
clone size: -
J gene: TRBJ1-2
D gene: -
CDR3 protein: CASSDEQGIIYGYTF
CDR3 DNA: TGTGCCAGTAGTGATGAACAAGGGATCATTTATGGCTACACCTTC

V gene: TRBV2
CDR3 length: 15
clone size: -
J gene: TRBJ1-6
D gene: -
CDR3 protein: CASNRDTSYNSPLHF
CDR3 DNA: TGTGCCAGCAACCGGGACACCTCCTATAATTCACCCCTCCACTTT

V gene: TRBV7-9
CDR3 length: 15
clone size: -
J gene: TRBJ2-5
D gene: TRBD2
CDR3 protein: CASSHRLAGQETQYF
CDR3 DNA: TGTGCCAGCAGCCATAGACTAGCGGGGCAAGAGACCCAGTACTTC

V gene: TRBV29-1
CDR3 length: 17
clone size: -
J gene: TRBJ1-1
D gene: TRBD1
CDR3 protein: CSVEGYRGFSMNTEAFF
CDR3 DNA: TGCAGCGTGGAAGGGTACAGGGGCTTTTCCATGAACACTGAAGCTTTCTTT

V gene: TRBV6-1
CDR3 length: 13
clone size: -
J gene: TRBJ2-7
D gene: -
CDR3 protein: CASSDGLYDEQYF
CDR3 DNA: TGTGCCAGCAGTGATGGTCTGTACGACGAGCAGTACTTC

V gene: TRBV9
CDR3 length: 15
clone size: -
J gene: TRBJ1-1
D gene: TRBD1
CDR3 protein: CASSVALTGDTEAFF
CDR3 DNA: TGTGCCAGCAGCGTAGCGTTGACAGGGGACACTGAAGCTTTCTTT

V gene: TRBV5-1
CDR3 length: 13
clone size: -
J gene: TRBJ2-7
D gene: -
CDR3 protein: CASSDEISYEQYF
CDR3 DNA: TGCGCCAGCAGCGATGAGATCTCCTACGAGCAGTACTTC

V gene: TRBV5-6
CDR3 length: 15
clone size: -
J gene: TRBJ2-5
D gene: -
CDR3 protein: CASSLNGVSGETQYF
CDR3 DNA: TGTGCCAGCAGCTTAAATGGGGTATCGGGGGAGACCCAGTACTTC

V gene: TRBV6-6
CDR3 length: 14
clone size: -
J gene: TRBJ2-3
D gene: TRBD2
CDR3 protein: CARKSGGVPDTQYF
CDR3 DNA: TGTGCCAGGAAAAGCGGGGGTGTACCAGATACGCAGTATTTT

V gene: TRBV4-3
CDR3 length: 14
clone size: -
J gene: TRBJ2-5
D gene: TRBD2
CDR3 protein: CASGLAGAGETQYF
CDR3 DNA: TGCGCCAGCGGACTAGCGGGGGCGGGGGAGACCCAGTACTTC

V gene: TRBV9
CDR3 length: 20
clone size: few
J gene: TRBJ1-3
D gene: TRBD1
CDR3 protein: CASSVGSGGDRLPSGNTIYF
CDR3 DNA: TGTGCCAGCAGCGTAGGATCAGGTGGGGACAGACTACCCTCTGGAAACACCATATATTTT

V gene: TRBV10-3
CDR3 length: 14
clone size: -
J gene: TRBJ1-2
D gene: TRBD1
CDR3 protein: CAIKPGQGSAGYTF
CDR3 DNA: TGTGCCATCAAACCCGGACAGGGGTCTGCTGGCTACACCTTC

V gene: TRBV7-9
CDR3 length: 16
clone size: -
J gene: TRBJ1-1
D gene: TRBD1
CDR3 protein: CASSTRQGKANTEAFF
CDR3 DNA: TGTGCCAGCAGCACCCGACAGGGGAAGGCGAACACTGAAGCTTTCTTT

V gene: TRBV6-5
CDR3 length: 14
clone size: -
J gene: TRBJ1-5
D gene: -
CDR3 protein: CASSSGGGRQPQHF
CDR3 DNA: TGTGCCAGCAGTTCCGGGGGCGGCAGGCAGCCCCAGCATTTT

V gene: TRBV11-1
CDR3 length: 17
clone size: -
J gene: TRBJ1-4
D gene: -
CDR3 protein: CASSYTVSSATNEKLFF
CDR3 DNA: TGTGCCAGCAGCTACACGGTCTCCTCTGCAACTAATGAAAAACTGTTTTTT

V gene: TRBV19
CDR3 length: 16
clone size: -
J gene: TRBJ2-2
D gene: -
CDR3 protein: CASSIAIGTNTGELFF
CDR3 DNA: TGTGCCAGTAGTATAGCTATTGGGACGAACACCGGGGAGCTGTTTTTT

V gene: TRBV27
CDR3 length: 18
clone size: -
J gene: TRBJ2-3
D gene: TRBD2
CDR3 protein: CASSQRGPRLAGTDTQYF
CDR3 DNA: TGTGCCAGCAGTCAGAGGGGGCCGAGACTAGCGGGCACAGATACGCAGTATTTT

V gene: TRBV10-3
CDR3 length: 15
clone size: -
J gene: TRBJ2-5
D gene: TRBD1
CDR3 protein: CAISESGQGLETQYF
CDR3 DNA: TGTGCCATCAGTGAGTCGGGACAGGGTTTAGAGACCCAGTACTTC

V gene: TRBV27
CDR3 length: 14
clone size: -
J gene: TRBJ1-1
D gene: TRBD1
CDR3 protein: CASSLVQGGTEAFF
CDR3 DNA: TGTGCCAGCAGTTTAGTTCAGGGGGGCACTGAAGCTTTCTTT

V gene: TRBV5-4
CDR3 length: 14
clone size: -
J gene: TRBJ1-1
D gene: -
CDR3 protein: CASSLSGGNTEAFF
CDR3 DNA: TGTGCCAGCAGCTTGTCGGGGGGAAACACTGAAGCTTTCTTT

V gene: TRBV28
CDR3 length: 14
clone size: few
J gene: TRBJ1-4
D gene: -
CDR3 protein: CASTPPGEAEKLFF
CDR3 DNA: TGTGCCAGCACTCCCCCCGGAGAGGCTGAAAAACTGTTTTTT

V gene: TRBV4-3
CDR3 length: 17
clone size: -
J gene: TRBJ1-2
D gene: TRBD1
CDR3 protein: CASSQGIGTGGSNGYTF
CDR3 DNA: TGCGCCAGCAGCCAAGGGATTGGGACAGGCGGGAGCAATGGCTACACCTTC

V gene: TRBV7-9
CDR3 length: 13
clone size: -
J gene: TRBJ1-1
D gene: -
CDR3 protein: CASSTLGNTEAFF
CDR3 DNA: TGTGCCAGCAGCACTCTGGGTAACACTGAAGCTTTCTTT

V gene: TRBV7-8
CDR3 length: 14
clone size: -
J gene: TRBJ2-3
D gene: -
CDR3 protein: CASMVSASTDTQYF
CDR3 DNA: TGTGCCAGCATGGTTAGCGCTAGCACAGATACGCAGTATTTT

V gene: TRBV4-3
CDR3 length: 16
clone size: -
J gene: TRBJ2-1
D gene: TRBD1
CDR3 protein: CASSPTDRGIYNEQFF
CDR3 DNA: TGCGCCAGCAGCCCCACGGACAGGGGAATCTACAATGAGCAGTTCTTC

V gene: TRBV19
CDR3 length: 14
clone size: -
J gene: TRBJ1-1
D gene: -
CDR3 protein: CAATPRRGNTEAFF
CDR3 DNA: TGTGCCGCCACGCCCCGACGGGGGAACACTGAAGCTTTCTTT

V gene: TRBV25-1
CDR3 length: 13
clone size: -
J gene: TRBJ2-7
D gene: -
CDR3 protein: CASSSRGTYEQYF
CDR3 DNA: TGTGCCAGCTCCTCTAGGGGAACCTACGAGCAGTACTTC

V gene: TRBV19
CDR3 length: 16
clone size: -
J gene: TRBJ1-5
D gene: TRBD1
CDR3 protein: CASSIRDREFGQPQHF
CDR3 DNA: TGTGCCAGTAGTATCCGGGACAGGGAATTCGGTCAGCCCCAGCATTTT

V gene: TRBV25-1
CDR3 length: 15
clone size: -
J gene: TRBJ1-6
D gene: -
CDR3 protein: CASSDRRGEWAPLHF
CDR3 DNA: TGTGCCAGCAGTGATCGCAGGGGAGAGTGGGCACCCCTCCACTTT

V gene: TRBV5-4
CDR3 length: 14
clone size: -
J gene: TRBJ1-1
D gene: -
CDR3 protein: CASSSLIGNTEAFF
CDR3 DNA: TGTGCCAGCAGCTCCTTAATAGGGAACACTGAAGCTTTCTTT

V gene: TRBV5-1
CDR3 length: 16
clone size: few
J gene: TRBJ1-6
D gene: -
CDR3 protein: CASSLSPQGPNSPLHF
CDR3 DNA: TGCGCCAGCAGCTTGTCTCCCCAGGGCCCGAATTCACCCCTCCACTTT

V gene: TRBV19
CDR3 length: 13
clone size: once
J gene: TRBJ2-5
D gene: -
CDR3 protein: CASCGVSQETQYF
CDR3 DNA: TGTGCCTCGTGCGGGGTATCCCAAGAGACCCAGTACTTC

V gene: TRBV5-1
CDR3 length: 17
clone size: -
J gene: TRBJ1-6
D gene: -
CDR3 protein: CASSPDQGAWGSSPLHF
CDR3 DNA: TGCGCCAGCAGCCCGGACCAAGGGGCATGGGGTAGTTCACCCCTCCACTTT

V gene: TRBV5-8
CDR3 length: 15
clone size: -
J gene: TRBJ1-2
D gene: TRBD1
CDR3 protein: CASSPRTGGYYGYTF
CDR3 DNA: TGTGCCAGCAGCCCAAGGACAGGGGGATACTATGGCTACACCTTC

V gene: TRBV7-9
CDR3 length: 14
clone size: -
J gene: TRBJ2-1
D gene: -
CDR3 protein: CASSNMDTFSEQFF
CDR3 DNA: TGTGCCAGCAGCAACATGGACACGTTCAGTGAGCAGTTCTTC

V gene: TRBV18
CDR3 length: 13
clone size: few
J gene: TRBJ1-2
D gene: -
CDR3 protein: CASSPGGVRGYTF
CDR3 DNA: TGTGCCAGCTCCCCAGGAGGCGTGCGTGGCTACACCTTC

V gene: TRBV9
CDR3 length: 16
clone size: few
J gene: TRBJ1-1
D gene: -
CDR3 protein: CASSPTPAGEATEAFF
CDR3 DNA: TGTGCCAGCAGCCCAACCCCAGCGGGCGAGGCCACTGAAGCTTTCTTT

V gene: TRBV30
CDR3 length: 14
clone size: -
J gene: TRBJ1-1
D gene: -
CDR3 protein: CAWRLGSAGTEAFF
CDR3 DNA: TGTGCCTGGCGACTAGGGAGTGCTGGCACTGAAGCTTTCTTT

V gene: TRBV25-1
CDR3 length: 16
clone size: -
J gene: TRBJ1-2
D gene: -
CDR3 protein: CASSEFGSNFNYGYTF
CDR3 DNA: TGTGCCAGCAGTGAATTTGGCAGCAACTTTAACTATGGCTACACCTTC

V gene: TRBV6-1
CDR3 length: 14
clone size: -
J gene: TRBJ2-5
D gene: -
CDR3 protein: CASSISGTPQTQYF
CDR3 DNA: TGTGCCAGCAGTATATCTGGGACACCCCAGACCCAGTACTTC

V gene: TRBV7-3
CDR3 length: 15
clone size: -
J gene: TRBJ2-1
D gene: TRBD1
CDR3 protein: CASSLKGDRLNEQFF
CDR3 DNA: TGTGCCAGCAGCTTAAAAGGGGACAGATTAAATGAGCAGTTCTTC

V gene: TRBV7-2
CDR3 length: 13
clone size: -
J gene: TRBJ1-1
D gene: -
CDR3 protein: CASSLQRGTEAFF
CDR3 DNA: TGTGCCAGCAGCCTGCAGCGGGGAACTGAAGCTTTCTTT

V gene: TRBV28
CDR3 length: 15
clone size: -
J gene: TRBJ1-3
D gene: -
CDR3 protein: CASSLFGGVGNTIYF
CDR3 DNA: TGTGCCAGCAGTTTATTTGGGGGAGTCGGAAACACCATATATTTT

V gene: TRBV5-8
CDR3 length: 15
clone size: -
J gene: TRBJ2-5
D gene: -
CDR3 protein: CASSLLPDPQETQYF
CDR3 DNA: TGTGCCAGCAGCTTGCTCCCGGACCCCCAAGAGACCCAGTACTTC

V gene: TRBV7-2
CDR3 length: 15
clone size: -
J gene: TRBJ2-7
D gene: TRBD2
CDR3 protein: CASSLGGGASSEQYF
CDR3 DNA: TGTGCCAGCAGCTTAGGCGGGGGGGCCTCTTCCGAGCAGTACTTC

V gene: TRBV5-6
CDR3 length: 15
clone size: -
J gene: TRBJ2-7
D gene: TRBD1
CDR3 protein: CASSGDRGSPGEQYF
CDR3 DNA: TGTGCCAGCAGTGGCGACAGGGGGTCCCCTGGCGAGCAGTACTTC

V gene: TRBV18
CDR3 length: 14
clone size: -
J gene: TRBJ1-6
D gene: TRBD1
CDR3 protein: CASSTTGDNSPLHF
CDR3 DNA: TGTGCCAGCTCAACTACAGGGGATAATTCACCCCTCCACTTT

V gene: TRBV2
CDR3 length: 13
clone size: -
J gene: TRBJ2-2
D gene: TRBD1
CDR3 protein: CASRRQGNGELFF
CDR3 DNA: TGTGCCAGCAGAAGACAGGGGAACGGGGAGCTGTTTTTT

V gene: TRBV7-2
CDR3 length: 16
clone size: -
J gene: TRBJ2-5
D gene: TRBD1
CDR3 protein: CASSSGTGGRMETQYF
CDR3 DNA: TGTGCCAGCAGCTCCGGGACAGGGGGCCGTATGGAGACCCAGTACTTC